Below, 15 T cell receptor beta chains from the same sample are listed, as sequenced in a study of cytomegalovirus exposure and HLA in healthy donors (dated by TCRdb to about 2017). Receptors were amplified or captured by the immunoSEQ multiplex PCR assay. For the multiplex PCR, a mixture combining 60 forward primers for TCR Vbeta segments and 13 reverse primers for TCR Jbeta segments was used. Sourced from immuneACCESS, this table was stored by TCRdb with only in-frame sequences that have V and J called. A share of the clones is absent; for the studies checked, an unresolved V gene accounts for under half, and the remainder has no known explanation. This sample gives approximately 130,000 clones in total; about 83% of them show up just once. 4% to 6.5% of the sample is taken by the ten largest. The sample was PBMCs. All receptors derive from a woman in her 30s in good health and CMV-seronegative.

The V gene is TRBV28, the J gene TRBJ1-2; a possible D gene is TRBD1 (5 bases). This CDR3 is built from 15 residues. Trimming shortened V by 7 bases and J by 4 bases, and 19 bases separated the two germline ends. The V gene's germline CDR1 is MDHEN and CDR2 SYDVKM. The CDR3 bases are TGTGCCAGCACCCACCTCGGGGGGGATGCCTATGGCTACACCTTC. It codes for CASTHLGGDAYGYTF.

A word on this clone: Other DNA sequences in the same sample also yield this CDR3. The chain uses TRBV28 and TRBJ2-7, with 7 bases that match TRBD1. The J segment lost 7 bases and the V segment lost 5 bases, leaving 5 bases of the junction unmatched. This CDR3 has 12 amino acids. Per the germline V gene, CDR1 is MDHEN and CDR2 is SYDVKM. The CDR3 bases are TGTGCCAGCAGTCTTAGGGGGCGGGAGCAGTACTTC. Its protein product is CASSLRGREQYF.

This clone was recorded only once. The chain links TRBV28 to TRBJ1-5, with TRBD1 as a possible D gene (5 bases). With 4 bases removed from V and 7 bases from J, the gap between germline ends came to 20 bases. In germline, CDR1 is MDHEN, CDR2 SYDVKM. CDR3 length: 16 residues. CDR3 amino acids: CASSSTAGRGPQPQHF. The CDR3 region has the DNA TGTGCCAGCAGTTCAACTGCCGGGAGGGGACCACAGCCCCAGCATTTT.

The chain carries TRBV2 and TRBJ1-2; TRBD1 aligns across 8 bases. The CDR3 has 15 amino acids. The V gene end was trimmed by 9 bases and the J gene end by 2 bases; junction bases not matched to a gene: 11. The germline CDR1 and CDR2 sequences are SNHLY and FYNNEI. CDR3 coding DNA: TGTGCCAGTGGGGTCCGCAGGGGGCTAAACTATGGCTACACCTTC. It specifies CASGVRRGLNYGYTF.

This chain connects TRBV5-1 to TRBJ1-5; D gene ambiguous. Germline-derived CDR1 and CDR2 are SGHRS and YFSETQ. Trimming took off 1 base at V and 5 bases at J, with 13 bases between the two ends. CDR3 length: 15 amino acids. This chain's CDR3 is CASSLWSGIDQPQHF. CDR3 nucleotide sequence: TGCGCCAGCAGCTTGTGGTCAGGTATCGATCAGCCCCAGCATTTT.

This chain joins TRBV30 and TRBJ1-1, with D perhaps TRBD1 (5 bases). Germline lookup yields CDR1 GTSNPN and CDR2 SVGIG (reference sequence). The CDR3 sequence is 13 residues long. V was cut by 2 bases and J by 2 bases, with 9 bases left in between. CDR3: CAWSQGFNTEAFF. DNA for the CDR3: TGTGCCTGGAGTCAGGGATTTAACACTGAAGCTTTCTTT.

The chain joins TRBV7-9 to TRBJ2-1; D is unresolved. V gave up 3 bases and J gave up 0 bases, with 15 bases separating them. Germline V lookup: CDR1 SEHNR, CDR2 FQNEAQ (reference sequence). The CDR3 runs to 17 residues. CDR3 in DNA: TGTGCCAGCAGCTTGACTCCTTACGGTAGCTCCTACAATGAGCAGTTCTTC. This translates into CASSLTPYGSSYNEQFF.

The V call is TRBV27, the J call TRBJ2-7; 7 positions agree with TRBD2. The CDR3 runs to 14 residues. V trimming: 3 bases; J trimming: 1 base; junction bases outside the gene matches: 3. From germline, CDR1 is MNHEY and CDR2 SMNVEV (reference sequence). The CDR3 region is CASSFSSGSYEQYF. The CDR3 DNA reads TGTGCCAGCAGTTTCTCTAGCGGTTCCTACGAGCAGTACTTC.

The chain is built from TRBV6-6 and TRBJ2-2; possible D gene TRBD2, 5 bases. Between the trimmed V and J ends, which lost 5 bases and 8 bases, there was a span of 15 bases. The germline gives CDR1 MNHNY, CDR2 SVGAGI (reference sequence). There are 14 residues in the CDR3. The CDR3 DNA reads TGTGCCAGCAGTAACAGACTAATCTCGGGGGAGCTGTTTTTT. Translating gives CASSNRLISGELFF.

This clone has a handful of counts. V usage is TRBV9 and J usage is TRBJ2-7; 8 bases are shared with TRBD1. The length of the CDR3 is 14 residues. J gave up 5 bases and V 3 bases, and 7 bases lay outside the gene matches. Germline V lookup: CDR1 SGDLS, CDR2 YYNGEE. CDR3 region: CASSAGQETHEQYF. The CDR3 region has the DNA TGTGCCAGCAGCGCGGGACAGGAAACACACGAGCAGTACTTC. Together with reference TRBV9 and TRBJ2-7, the CDR3 gives the full variable domain: DSGVTQTPKHLITATGQRVTLRCSPRSGDLSVYWYQQSLDQGLQFLIQYYNGEERAKGNILERFSAQQFPDLHSELNLSSLELGDSALYFCASSAGQETHEQYFGPGTRLTVT.

Only a few counts were recorded for this clone. V is TRBV7-8 and J is TRBJ2-5, with a weak D call TRBD2 (6 bases). V was trimmed by 3 bases and J by 2 bases, leaving 16 bases between them. The CDR3 is 16 amino acids. Germline V gene lookup returns CDR1 SGHVS and CDR2 FQNEAQ. The CDR3 loop reads CASSLNERAIQETQYF. The CDR3 DNA is TGTGCCAGCAGCTTGAACGAGCGGGCAATACAAGAGACCCAGTACTTC.

This chain links TRBV18 with TRBJ2-7; D uncertain. There are 13 residues in the CDR3. The germline V and J ends were trimmed by 2 bases and 0 bases, with 5 bases remaining between them. Germline assignment: CDR1 KGHSH and CDR2 LQKENI. In nucleotides, the CDR3 is TGTGCCAGCTCACCAACCAGCTCCTACGAGCAGTACTTC. Translation gives CASSPTSSYEQYF.

The gene calls are TRBV7-2 and TRBJ2-7; 10 nucleotides match TRBD2. The CDR3 runs 15 residues. J lost 8 bases, V lost 4 bases, and 11 bases had no gene match. Germline V gene lookup returns CDR1 SGHTA and CDR2 FQGNSA. This CDR3 is CASSSGASGGPQQYF. CDR3 bases: TGTGCCAGCAGCTCTGGGGCTAGCGGGGGCCCTCAGCAGTACTTC.

This sequence joins TRBV6-6 and TRBJ1-3; maybe TRBD1 (6 bases). This CDR3 spans 14 amino acids. The germline CDR1 and CDR2 sequences are MNHNY and SVGAGI (reference sequence). V gave up 6 bases and J gave up 2 bases, with 11 bases separating them. CDR3 bases: TGTGCCAGCAGGTATACAGGGACTGGAAACACCATATATTTT. It translates to CASRYTGTGNTIYF.

The chain carries TRBV19 and TRBJ2-7, with 9 bases aligning to TRBD2. V was pared by 3 bases and J by 3 bases, with 3 bases of the junction left unmatched. The CDR3 sequence is 14 residues long. CDR1 is LNHDA and CDR2 is SQIVND in the germline V gene (reference sequence). In nucleotides, the CDR3 is TGTGCCAGTAGTATCGTTAGCGGGAGCTACGAGCAGTACTTC. It yields the protein CASSIVSGSYEQYF.